Shown below are 4 T cell receptor beta chains from a single sample sequenced in a study of STAT3 mutations in large granular lymphocyte leukemia. General observations from the study: Every T-LGLL patient had at least one immunodominant TCRbeta clonotype.

Antigen specificity for these receptors is unknown. The method was immunoSEQ multiplex PCR; TCRdb's version includes in-frame clones alone and lacks a portion of them. The sample comprises 2,000 to 3,000 clones, roughly a third of which are singletons, and about 60% rests with the top ten. Input material: PBMCs. The receptor set was obtained from a human donor with T large granular lymphocyte leukemia. Some clones in this sample may be carry-over from other donors' samples.

The rearrangement uses TRBV5-4 and TRBJ2-1; TRBD1 agrees at 11 bases. The CDR3 is 15 amino acids. With 3 bases clipped from V and 4 bases from J, the junction kept 3 bases outside the gene matches. Germline V gene data show CDR1 as SGHNT and CDR2 as YYREEE (reference sequence). CDR3 loop: CASSSGTGGYNEQFF. The CDR3 nucleotides read TGTGCCAGCAGCTCCGGGACAGGGGGTTACAATGAGCAGTTCTTC. The variable domain in full, with the rest retrieved from reference TRBV5-4 and TRBJ2-1, is ETGVTQSPTHLIKTRGQQVTLRCSSQSGHNTVSWYQQALGQGPQFIFQYYREEENGRGNFPPRFSGLQFPNYSSELNVNALELDDSALYLCASSSGTGGYNEQFFGPGTRLTVL.

The chain carries TRBV28 and TRBJ2-1; possible D gene TRBD1, 5 bases. The germline V and J ends were trimmed by 5 bases and 7 bases, with 18 bases remaining between them. The CDR3 extends over 15 amino acids. Germline V gene sequence: CDR1 MDHEN, CDR2 SYDVKM. CDR3 DNA sequence: TGTGCCAGCAGTCCCCGGACAACACGATGGAATGAGCAGTTCTTC. Amino acids: CASSPRTTRWNEQFF.

The chain couples TRBV25-1 to TRBJ1-2, with TRBD1 as a possible D gene (5 bases). CDR1 and CDR2 from the germline V gene are MGHDK and SYGVNS. Trimming stripped 1 base from V and 13 bases from J, with 10 bases between. CDR3 length: 11 residues. CDR3 in amino acids: CASSEWGEVTF. As DNA, the CDR3 is TGTGCCAGCAGTGAATGGGGGGAGGTCACCTTC.

The V gene is TRBV5-4, the J gene TRBJ1-1; D perhaps matches TRBD1 (6 bases). The CDR3 is 14 residues long. CDR1 and CDR2 from the germline V gene are SGHNT and YYREEE (reference sequence). V was trimmed by 5 bases and J by 0 bases, leaving 11 bases between them. CDR3 coding DNA: TGTGCCAGCAGAGGGACAACAATGAACACTGAAGCTTTCTTT. Translated: CASRGTTMNTEAFF. The full variable domain, completed using reference TRBV5-4 and TRBJ1-1, is ETGVTQSPTHLIKTRGQQVTLRCSSQSGHNTVSWYQQALGQGPQFIFQYYREEENGRGNFPPRFSGLQFPNYSSELNVNALELDDSALYLCASRGTTMNTEAFFGQGTRLTVV.